The rows below give T cell receptor beta chains drawn from one sample of a study of patients and donors after allogeneic stem cell transplantation. TCRdb used MiXCR to reprocess the RT-PCR reads, holding one entry per CDR3 protein. This sample has approximately 200,000 distinct CDR3 sequences; about 14% occur once, and the top ten carry 11%. The source material was blood, either unsorted or a sorted T cell fraction (not recorded which). The receptors were gathered from a human donor who was either an allogeneic HSCT recipient or a stem cell or donor lymphocyte infusion donor (not recorded which). It is not recorded whose cells these are; they may come from a transplant donor. CDR3s include the opening cysteine and the closing phenylalanine or tryptophan. The D gene is left open where the match is weak. Size tells how often a clone was seen (once, few, many) or the class of an expanded clone, and some rows leave it out.

clone_size	v_call	j_call	d_call	cdr3_aa	cdr3_nt
-	TRBV10-3	TRBJ2-7	-	CAVGPSYEQYF	TGTGCCGTCGGACCCTCCTACGAGCAGTACTTC
few	TRBV7-9	TRBJ1-1	-	CASSVPTPGAGTEAFF	TGTGCCAGCAGCGTTCCTACCCCGGGCGCGGGCACTGAAGCTTTCTTT
-	TRBV28	TRBJ2-1	TRBD1	CASSSQGRSYNEQFF	TGTGCCAGCAGTTCACAGGGGCGGTCCTACAATGAGCAGTTCTTC
few	TRBV12-3/TRBV12-4	TRBJ2-5	-	CASSPSGVSLLETQYF	TGTGCCAGCAGTCCCTCCGGGGTGTCCCTACTGGAGACCCAGTACTTC
-	TRBV30	TRBJ2-3	-	CAWSFQGGFTDTQYF	TGTGCCTGGAGTTTTCAGGGGGGTTTCACAGATACGCAGTATTTT
few	TRBV4-1	TRBJ2-5	TRBD2	CASSLVAGVETQYF	TGCGCCAGCAGCCTTGTAGCGGGAGTGGAGACCCAGTACTTC
-	TRBV1	TRBJ1-1	-	CTSRANTEAFF	TGCACCAGCAGGGCGAACACTGAAGCTTTCTTT
many	TRBV12-3/TRBV12-4	TRBJ2-5	-	CASSLGRAMGETQYF	TGTGCCAGCAGTTTAGGCCGAGCGATGGGGGAGACCCAGTACTTC
many	TRBV20-1	TRBJ2-7	-	CSATTVSYEQYF	TGCAGTGCTACGACAGTTTCCTACGAGCAGTACTTC
many	TRBV5-6	TRBJ2-5	TRBD2	CASSSSGGAQETQYF	TGTGCCAGCAGCTCTAGCGGGGGGGCCCAAGAGACCCAGTACTTC
few	TRBV5-1	TRBJ2-1	TRBD2	CASSSGTSGSSEQFF	TGCGCCAGCAGCTCCGGGACTAGCGGGAGTAGTGAGCAGTTCTTC
-	TRBV19	TRBJ1-5	-	CASSEGQFGNQPQHF	TGTGCCAGTAGCGAGGGACAATTTGGCAATCAGCCCCAGCATTTT
few	TRBV6-7	TRBJ2-1	TRBD1	CASSYHRGRRVEQFF	TGTGCCAGCAGTTACCACAGGGGGCGCAGAGTTGAGCAGTTCTTC
-	TRBV27	TRBJ1-5	TRBD1	CASREGAVRDQPQHF	TGTGCCAGCAGGGAGGGGGCCGTGCGTGATCAGCCCCAGCATTTT
-	TRBV19	TRBJ1-6	-	CASSVSNDNSPLHF	TGTGCCAGTAGTGTATCCAATGATAATTCACCCCTCCACTTT
few	TRBV6-1	TRBJ2-7	TRBD1	CASIDLPGQGYEQYF	TGTGCCAGCATAGATTTACCGGGACAGGGCTACGAGCAGTACTTC
many	TRBV18	TRBJ2-7	TRBD1	CASSLRQGYEQYF	TGTGCCAGCTCACTCAGACAGGGATACGAGCAGTACTTC
few	TRBV5-1	TRBJ2-5	-	CASSLGSQGKETQYF	TGCGCCAGCAGCTTGGGAAGTCAGGGGAAAGAGACCCAGTACTTC
few	TRBV2	TRBJ2-1	TRBD1	CASSGPGQGNNEQFF	TGTGCCAGCAGTGGCCCGGGACAGGGAAACAATGAGCAGTTCTTC
many	TRBV27	TRBJ2-3	-	CASSYFGGRGSNTDTQYF	TGTGCCAGCAGTTACTTCGGCGGTCGGGGGTCAAACACAGATACGCAGTATTTT
few	TRBV6-5	TRBJ2-2	-	CASSYRGWDTGELFF	TGTGCCAGCAGTTACCGGGGCTGGGACACCGGGGAGCTGTTTTTT
-	TRBV6-5	TRBJ2-3	-	CASSYQFTDTQYF	TGTGCCAGCAGTTACCAGTTCACAGATACGCAGTATTTT
few	TRBV13	TRBJ2-7	TRBD1	CASSPGGQGASYEQYF	TGTGCCAGCAGCCCCGGCGGACAGGGGGCATCCTACGAGCAGTACTTC